This TCR beta chain was recovered during a study of T cell clones after liver transplantation. Study context: A pre-transplant mixed lymphocyte reaction with TCRbeta sequencing defined graft-donor-reactive clones followed in post-transplant blood. Blood was drawn pre-transplant, before withdrawal, and after full or failed withdrawal.

For this clone: Its cognate antigen is unknown.

The CDR3 sequence is 13 residues long. V was pared by 3 bases and J by 6 bases, with 3 bases of the junction left unmatched. Germline V lookup: CDR1 MNHEY, CDR2 SMNVEV (reference sequence). Study-level findings and limits: In most of the 8 subjects, circulating graft-donor-reactive CD4 TCRbeta sequences fell significantly after transplant. In a couple of subjects, few donor cells limited the measurable donor-reactive repertoire.

Some clones are missing from TCRdb's copy, which holds only in-frame ones; the method was immunoSEQ multiplex PCR. The profile shows fewer than 20,000 clones, approximately 90% of them singletons. The material sequenced was CD8+ T cells from blood, taken around 45 months after liver transplant. The J gene is TRBJ2-7, the V gene TRBV27; 9 positions agree with TRBD1. The clonotype comes from a human patient who received a liver transplant. These T cells may partly come from the graft donor. CDR3: CASSLGQGVEQYF. Here the CDR3 DNA reads TGTGCCAGCAGTTTGGGACAGGGAGTCGAGCAGTACTTC.